This T cell receptor (beta chain) appears in the sequencing data of a study of control samples from healthy donors and cancer patients (TCRdb year 2020). The CDR3 holds 14 amino acids from the cysteine to the phenylalanine. Here the CDR3 DNA is all that survives: 42 bases in frame from base 1. Deletion took 6 bases off V and 8 bases off J, with a span of 16 bases between the germline ends. CDR1 is given as MNHEY and CDR2 as SMNVEV, both from the germline V gene (reference sequence). The library was made by the immunoSEQ multiplex PCR assay. This immuneACCESS table, as held by TCRdb, lists in-frame sequences with V and J called but not all clones. Of the missing ones, under half trace to an unresolved V gene in checked studies; the others have no known cause. Counted in this sample were 200,000 or so clones; 90% to 95% of them appeared once. The ten most abundant clones make up 1.5% to 2% of the sample.

About this clone: Its target antigen remains unknown. Qualities for individual bases were not recorded, and no much larger clone is one base off.

The sequence derives from a young man in good health. Material: blood. The rearrangement combines TRBV27 with TRBJ1-4; TRBD1 is possibly the D segment (5 matching bases). The CDR3 sequence is CASSPGARDEKLFF. The nucleotide sequence is given as TGTGCCAGCAGCCCCGGGGCCCGAGACGAAAAACTGTTTTTT.